These 27 T cell receptor beta chains came from one sample sequenced in a study of blood T cell repertoires in COVID-19. The method was immunoSEQ multiplex PCR; TCRdb's version includes in-frame clones alone and lacks a portion of them. The sample lists 20,000 to 30,000 clones, approximately 90% seen once, with 2.5% to 3.5% in the top ten. Sequences were obtained from peripheral blood. These receptors were taken from a human donor in a cohort sampled during active COVID-19.

This chain connects TRBV7-8 to TRBJ1-1; D possibly corresponds to TRBD1 (6 bases). V was pared by 2 bases and J by 4 bases, with 20 bases between. The CDR3 length is 17 residues. Germline-derived CDR1 and CDR2 are SGHVS and FQNEAQ. This CDR3 is CASSLFRGGERRTEAFF. CDR3 nucleotide sequence: TGTGCCAGCAGCTTATTTAGGGGGGGCGAGAGACGCACTGAAGCTTTCTTT.

The rearrangement joins TRBV5-1 to TRBJ2-3; TRBD2 might be the D (7 bases). Germline-derived CDR1 and CDR2 are SGHRS and YFSETQ. The CDR3 is 14 amino acids. The V end lost 5 bases, the J end lost 1 base, and 11 bases lay between the germline ends. The DNA of the CDR3 is TGCGCCAGCAGGGGGGGGCGAGGCACAGATACGCAGTATTTT. Translating it yields CASRGGRGTDTQYF.

This sequence joins TRBV6-1 and TRBJ2-7, with 7 bases aligning to TRBD1. Germline V CDR1 and CDR2: MNHNS, SASEGT. V lost 0 bases, J lost 0 bases, and 5 bases stayed unmatched. This CDR3 spans 16 amino acids. This CDR3 is CASSEARQGYSYEQYF. The CDR3 nucleotides read TGTGCCAGCAGTGAAGCAAGACAGGGTTACTCCTACGAGCAGTACTTC.

The genes are TRBV6-5 and TRBJ2-2; D is unresolved. The germline gives CDR1 MNHEY, CDR2 SVGAGI. The CDR3 spans 14 residues. V lost 0 bases to trimming and J lost 6 bases, with 8 bases between them. CDR3 sequence (DNA): TGTGCCAGCAGTTACTCGGCTAGGTCCGGGGAGCTGTTTTTT. Encoded protein: CASSYSARSGELFF.

The chain recombines TRBV27 with TRBJ1-5, with D possibly being TRBD1 (6 bases). Germline V CDR1 and CDR2: MNHEY, SMNVEV (reference sequence). The CDR3 has 15 residues. V was shortened by 9 bases and J by 0 bases, with 15 bases between the two germline ends. The CDR3: CARGHPSVSNQPQHF. CDR3 nucleotides: TGTGCCAGGGGACATCCGTCCGTTAGCAATCAGCCCCAGCATTTT.

The rearrangement links TRBV5-1 to TRBJ2-2; D is unresolved. The CDR3 has 15 residues. Germline lookup yields CDR1 SGHRS and CDR2 YFSETQ. Trimming pared 1 base from V and 2 bases from J, leaving 9 bases between. CDR3 amino acids: CASSLLHTNTGELFF. The CDR3 nucleotides are TGCGCCAGCAGCTTGCTTCACACCAACACCGGGGAGCTGTTTTTT.

The rearrangement joins TRBV9 to TRBJ2-5, with D tentatively TRBD1 (7 bases). CDR3 length: 14 amino acids. V gave up 4 bases and J gave up 4 bases, with 14 bases separating them. CDR1 and CDR2 from the germline V gene are SGDLS and YYNGEE. This chain's CDR3 is CASSLGGGAETQYF. The CDR3 nucleotides read TGTGCCAGCAGCCTCGGAGGGGGCGCAGAGACCCAGTACTTC.

V gene TRBV3-1 (or the pseudogene TRBV3-2) combines with J gene TRBJ2-7; possible D gene TRBD2, 5 bases. Germline V lookup: CDR1 LGHDT, CDR2 YNNKEL (reference sequence). The V and J ends lost 1 base and 5 bases respectively, with 9 bases between them. The CDR3 sequence is 13 residues long. The CDR3 sequence: CASSQVPGNEQYF. The CDR3 bases are TGTGCCAGCAGCCAAGTTCCGGGGAACGAGCAGTACTTC.

The chain has TRBV12-3 or TRBV12-4 and TRBJ1-2; TRBD1 agrees at 10 bases. V was pared by 10 bases and J by 9 bases, with 11 bases of the junction left unmatched. The CDR3 has 13 amino acids. The CDR3 spells CATRDRGSWSYTF. The DNA for the CDR3 is TGTGCCACCCGGGACAGGGGCTCCTGGAGCTACACCTTC.

The V gene is TRBV6-5, the J gene TRBJ2-7; 8 nucleotides agree with TRBD1. The CDR3 is 13 residues long. Germline values: CDR1 MNHEY, CDR2 SVGAGI. V lost 6 bases and J lost 5; bases outside the gene matches: 6. Here the CDR3 DNA reads TGTGCCAGCAGACTCGACAGGGGTCACGAGCAGTACTTC. Amino acid sequence: CASRLDRGHEQYF.

V and J are TRBV19 and TRBJ2-1; 12 bases are a match to TRBD2. The J segment lost 7 bases and the V segment lost 8 bases, leaving 24 bases of the junction unmatched. The CDR3 is 20 residues long. From germline, CDR1 is LNHDA and CDR2 SQIVND (reference sequence). CDR3: CASSERRTSGITISGNEQFF. The CDR3 region has the DNA TGTGCCAGTTCGGAGAGAAGGACTAGCGGGATCACCATTTCGGGTAATGAGCAGTTCTTC. Supplemented by reference TRBV19 and TRBJ2-1, the full variable domain reads DGGITQSPKYLFRKEGQNVTLSCEQNLNHDAMYWYRQDPGQGLRLIYYSQIVNDFQKGDIAEGYSVSREKKESFPLTVTSAQKNPTAFYLCASSERRTSGITISGNEQFFGPGTRLTVL.

This clone was observed a handful of times. The V call is TRBV11-2, the J call TRBJ2-5, with a tentative D call TRBD1 (8 bases). CDR3 length: 14 residues. CDR1 and CDR2 from the germline V gene are SGHAT and FQNNGV. Trimming left V 2 bases short and J 7 bases short, with 14 bases between. Here the CDR3 reads CASSLTTGEGTQYF. The CDR3 DNA is TGTGCCAGCAGCTTAACGACAGGGGAGGGGACCCAGTACTTC. Using reference TRBV11-2 and TRBJ2-5 for the parts outside the CDR3, the full variable domain is EAGVAQSPRYKIIEKRQSVAFWCNPISGHATLYWYQQILGQGPKLLIQFQNNGVVDDSQLPKDRFSAERLKGVDSTLKIQPAKLEDSAVYLCASSLTTGEGTQYFGPGTRLLVL.

This chain links TRBV7-9 with TRBJ2-2; D is ambiguous. The CDR3 is made up of 14 amino acids. Germline CDR1 SEHNR, CDR2 FQNEAQ (reference sequence). V lost 11 bases to trimming and J lost 0 bases, with 13 bases between them. The CDR3 nucleotides are TGTGCCGGTGCTGGGCAGTCGAACACCGGGGAGCTGTTTTTT. It specifies CAGAGQSNTGELFF. Full variable domain (remainder filled in from reference TRBV7-9 and TRBJ2-2): DTGVSQNPRHKITKRGQNVTFRCDPISEHNRLYWYRQTLGQGPEFLTYFQNEAQLEKSRLLSDRFSAERPKGSFSTLEIQRTEQGDSAMYLCAGAGQSNTGELFFGEGSRLTVL.

The J gene is TRBJ1-6, the V gene TRBV14, with D possibly being TRBD1 (6 bases). This CDR3 spans 15 amino acids. Germline CDR1 and CDR2: SGHDN and FVKESK. V lost 4 bases and J 7 bases, leaving 14 bases between the germline ends. The CDR3 DNA sequence: TGTGCCAGCAGCCGCCAACAGGGAGGGAATTCACCCCTCCACTTT. This translates into CASSRQQGGNSPLHF.

The chain recombines TRBV7-3 with TRBJ2-1; 10 nucleotides line up with TRBD2. The CDR3 spans 15 residues. V gave up 5 bases and J gave up 6 bases; unmatched junction bases: 7. Germline CDR1 reads SGHTA; CDR2 reads FQGTGA. CDR3 DNA sequence: TGTGCCAGCAGCGAGCCGGGACTAGCGAGCAATGAGCAGTTCTTC. This sequence encodes CASSEPGLASNEQFF.

The chain is built from TRBV7-9 and TRBJ1-6; 9 nucleotides line up with TRBD1. Looked up from germline, CDR1 is SEHNR and CDR2 is FQNEAQ (reference sequence). The CDR3 covers 14 residues. V shed 4 bases, J shed 9 bases, and the junction held 4 bases outside the gene matches. The CDR3 sequence is CASSSRDRASPLHF. CDR3 bases: TGTGCCAGCAGCTCCCGGGACAGGGCTTCACCCCTCCACTTT. The full variable domain, rest sourced from reference TRBV7-9 and TRBJ1-6, is DTGVSQNPRHKITKRGQNVTFRCDPISEHNRLYWYRQTLGQGPEFLTYFQNEAQLEKSRLLSDRFSAERPKGSFSTLEIQRTEQGDSAMYLCASSSRDRASPLHFGNGTRLTVT.

This clone was detected only once. The rearrangement links TRBV28 to TRBJ2-3; D is ambiguous. V dropped 10 bases and J dropped 2 bases, with 13 bases sitting between them. The germline CDR1 and CDR2 sequences are MDHEN and SYDVKM. The CDR3 runs to 13 residues. The CDR3 region has the DNA TGTGCCACGCCGGGTGCTACCACAGATACGCAGTATTTT. Protein: CATPGATTDTQYF.

The chain combines TRBV5-1 with TRBJ2-1; 8 bases line up with TRBD1. Germline CDR1 reads SGHRS; CDR2 reads YFSETQ. This CDR3 contains 14 residues. With V trimmed by 7 bases and J by 5 bases, 8 bases remained unmatched. CDR3 sequence (DNA): TGCGCCAGCTCGTCGGACAGGGCGAACAATGAGCAGTTCTTC. Translating it yields CASSSDRANNEQFF.

The V gene is TRBV7-9, the J gene TRBJ2-1; 8 bases agree with TRBD2. After removal of 1 base from V and 1 base from J, the junction contained 3 bases not matched to a gene. The CDR3 spans 16 residues. The germline CDR1 and CDR2 sequences are SEHNR and FQNEAQ (reference sequence). CDR3 in DNA: TGTGCCAGCAGCTTAGTCGGGAGGGGGTCCTACAATGAGCAGTTCTTC. As protein: CASSLVGRGSYNEQFF.

The chain carries TRBV5-4 and TRBJ2-5; TRBD2 matches at 11 bases. The V gene end was trimmed by 4 bases and the J gene end by 2 bases; junction bases not matched to a gene: 7. The germline gives CDR1 SGHNT, CDR2 YYREEE (reference sequence). CDR3 size: 16 residues. CDR3 sequence: CASSPVRLAGQETQYF. The CDR3 DNA reads TGTGCCAGCAGCCCGGTCCGACTAGCGGGGCAAGAGACCCAGTACTTC.

J is TRBJ2-1 and V is TRBV3-1 (or the pseudogene TRBV3-2); TRBD2 matches 8 bases. The CDR3 covers 16 residues. The V and J ends lost 4 bases and 2 bases, in that order; junction bases with no gene match: 7. Germline CDR1 is LGHDT and CDR2 is YNNKEL (reference sequence). The CDR3 reads CASSPTGGGTYNEQFF. Written as DNA, the CDR3 is TGTGCCAGCAGCCCGACCGGCGGGGGGACCTACAATGAGCAGTTCTTC.

The chain joins TRBV4-1 to TRBJ2-6, with D possibly being TRBD1 (5 bases). CDR1 is MGHRA, CDR2 YSYEKL, per germline. This CDR3 spans 18 amino acids. V lost 1 base, J lost 4 bases, and 17 bases lay in between. Here the CDR3 DNA reads TGCGCCAGCAGCCAAGTTTGGGCTAGGGGCTCGGGGGCCAACGTCCTGACTTTC. Its protein product is CASSQVWARGSGANVLTF.

The chain employs TRBV19 and TRBJ1-4; a possible D gene is TRBD1 (5 bases). Germline values: CDR1 LNHDA, CDR2 SQIVND (reference sequence). V lost 3 bases to trimming and J lost 8 bases, with 13 bases between them. This CDR3 comprises 14 residues. The CDR3 bases are TGTGCCAGTAGTATTGACCAGGGAGGCGAAAAACTGTTTTTT. Translation gives CASSIDQGGEKLFF.

This clone appeared a single time. This chain connects TRBV6-6 to TRBJ1-5; TRBD1 matches 9 bases. Losses at the gene ends were 6 bases for V and 5 bases for J; bases not matched to a gene: 5. Germline CDR1 is MNHNY and CDR2 is SVGAGI (reference sequence). The CDR3 loop spans 14 amino acids. The CDR3 protein is CASRAGQGDQPQHF. The CDR3 coding sequence is TGTGCCAGCAGAGCGGGACAGGGAGATCAGCCCCAGCATTTT.

The chain combines TRBV9 with TRBJ1-6; tentative D call: TRBD1 (5 bases). This CDR3 has 18 residues. CDR1 and CDR2 from the germline V gene are SGDLS and YYNGEE. V lost 3 bases to trimming and J lost 2 bases, with 18 bases between them. CDR3 region: CASSEEIGRDPYNSPLHF. In nucleotides, the CDR3 is TGTGCCAGCAGCGAAGAAATCGGGAGGGACCCCTATAATTCACCCCTCCACTTT.

The rearrangement links TRBV7-2 to TRBJ1-4; 7 bases are a match to TRBD1. The germline gives CDR1 SGHTA, CDR2 FQGNSA. V trimming: 7 bases; J trimming: 4 bases; junction bases outside the gene matches: 6. This CDR3 spans 14 amino acids. CDR3 residues: CASTLGTVNEKLFF. The CDR3 coding sequence is TGTGCCAGCACGCTCGGGACAGTTAATGAAAAACTGTTTTTT.

The rearrangement links TRBV11-2 to TRBJ2-7; the match to TRBD1 covers 9 bases. CDR3 length: 17 amino acids. Germline V gene lookup returns CDR1 SGHAT and CDR2 FQNNGV. V dropped 0 bases and J dropped 2; count of bases not matched to a gene: 8. The CDR3 nucleotides read TGTGCCAGCAGCTTAGAGTGGGACAGGGTCTTAACCTACGAGCAGTACTTC. It codes for CASSLEWDRVLTYEQYF.